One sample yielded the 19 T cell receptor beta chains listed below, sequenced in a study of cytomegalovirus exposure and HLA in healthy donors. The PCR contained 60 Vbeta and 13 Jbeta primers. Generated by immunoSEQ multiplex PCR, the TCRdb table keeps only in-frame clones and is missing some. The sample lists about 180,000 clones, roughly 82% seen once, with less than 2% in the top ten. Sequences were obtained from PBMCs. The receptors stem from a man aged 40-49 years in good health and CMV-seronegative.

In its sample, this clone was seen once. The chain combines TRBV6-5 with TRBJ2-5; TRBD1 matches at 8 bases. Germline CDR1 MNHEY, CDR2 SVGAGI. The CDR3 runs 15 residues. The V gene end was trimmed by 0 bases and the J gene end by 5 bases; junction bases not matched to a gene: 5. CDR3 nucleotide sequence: TGTGCCAGCAGTTACTCGTCAGGGGGCCGGGAGACCCAGTACTTC. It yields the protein CASSYSSGGRETQYF.

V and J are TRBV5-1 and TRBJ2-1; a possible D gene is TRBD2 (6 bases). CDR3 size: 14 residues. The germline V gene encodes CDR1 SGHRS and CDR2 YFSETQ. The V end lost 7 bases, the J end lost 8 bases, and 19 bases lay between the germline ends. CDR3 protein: CASGRGDSRDEQFF. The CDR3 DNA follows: TGCGCCAGCGGGCGGGGCGACTCCCGGGATGAGCAGTTCTTC.

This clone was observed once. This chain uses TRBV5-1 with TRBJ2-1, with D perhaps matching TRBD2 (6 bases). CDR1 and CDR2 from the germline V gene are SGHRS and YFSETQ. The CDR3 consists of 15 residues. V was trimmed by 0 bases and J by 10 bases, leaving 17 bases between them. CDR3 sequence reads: CASSLGPSAEEEQFF. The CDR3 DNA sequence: TGCGCCAGCAGCTTGGGCCCTAGCGCCGAGGAAGAGCAGTTCTTC.

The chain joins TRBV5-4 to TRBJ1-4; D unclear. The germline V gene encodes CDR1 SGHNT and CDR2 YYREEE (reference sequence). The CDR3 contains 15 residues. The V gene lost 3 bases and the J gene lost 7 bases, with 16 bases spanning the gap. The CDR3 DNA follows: TGTGCCAGCAGCTGGAATGGCGGGCGATCTGAAAAACTGTTTTTT. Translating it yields CASSWNGGRSEKLFF.

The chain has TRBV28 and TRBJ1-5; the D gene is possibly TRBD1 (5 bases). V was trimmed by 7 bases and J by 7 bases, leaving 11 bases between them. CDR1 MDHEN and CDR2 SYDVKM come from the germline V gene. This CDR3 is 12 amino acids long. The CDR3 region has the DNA TGTGCCAGCATCGCGGGGGGACAGCCCCAGCATTTT. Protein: CASIAGGQPQHF.

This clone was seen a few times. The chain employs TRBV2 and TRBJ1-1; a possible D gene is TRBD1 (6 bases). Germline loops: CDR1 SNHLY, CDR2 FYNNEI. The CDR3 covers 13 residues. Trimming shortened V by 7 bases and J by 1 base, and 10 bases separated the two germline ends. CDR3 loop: CASKGERNTEAFF. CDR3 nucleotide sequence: TGTGCCAGCAAGGGGGAAAGGAACACTGAAGCTTTCTTT.

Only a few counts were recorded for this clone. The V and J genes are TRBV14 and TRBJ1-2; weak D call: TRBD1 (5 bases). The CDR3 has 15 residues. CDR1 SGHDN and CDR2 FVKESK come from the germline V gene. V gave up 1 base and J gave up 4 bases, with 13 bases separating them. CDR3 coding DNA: TGTGCCAGCAGCCAAGGGAGGGGACCCTCCTATGGCTACACCTTC. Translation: CASSQGRGPSYGYTF.

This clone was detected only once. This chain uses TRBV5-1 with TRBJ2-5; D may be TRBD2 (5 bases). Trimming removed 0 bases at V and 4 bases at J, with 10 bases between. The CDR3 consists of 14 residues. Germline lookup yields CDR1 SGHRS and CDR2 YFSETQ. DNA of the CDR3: TGCGCCAGCAGCTTGGTTCCTGGGAGAGAGACCCAGTACTTC. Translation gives CASSLVPGRETQYF.

This CDR3 is CSVEGGQGAYEQYF. In nucleotides, the CDR3 is TGCAGCGTTGAAGGGGGACAGGGGGCCTACGAGCAGTACTTC. The gene calls are TRBV29-1 and TRBJ2-7, with TRBD1 matching 11 bases. The V gene's germline CDR1 is SQVTM and CDR2 ANQGSEA. V lost 1 base and J lost 2; bases outside the gene matches: 1. The CDR3 runs 14 residues.

The chain's CDR3 is CASSGTDRVWRKLFF. In nucleotides, the CDR3 is TGCGCCAGCAGCGGGACGGACAGGGTTTGGAGAAAACTGTTTTTT. The chain has TRBV5-1 and TRBJ1-4; 8 bases map to TRBD1. The CDR3 sequence is 15 residues long. Germline lookup yields CDR1 SGHRS and CDR2 YFSETQ. V was clipped by 4 bases and J by 10 bases; unmatched bases: 12.

The CDR3 nucleotides are TGTGCCAGTAGTCCCCCCCGGACTTCCGCCTACGAGCAGTACTTC. It yields the protein CASSPPRTSAYEQYF. The chain employs TRBV19 and TRBJ2-7; D possibly corresponds to TRBD2 (5 bases). The CDR3 loop spans 15 amino acids. V gave up 5 bases and J gave up 2 bases, with 16 bases separating them. Germline CDR1 LNHDA, CDR2 SQIVND (reference sequence).

The CDR3 is CASRDRDEKLFF. The CDR3 region has the DNA TGTGCCAGCAGGGACAGGGATGAAAAACTGTTTTTT. This rearrangement joins TRBV6-5 to TRBJ1-4, with 8 positions matching TRBD1. The CDR3 is 12 residues long. Germline assignment: CDR1 MNHEY and CDR2 SVGAGI. Trimming cost V 6 bases and J 6 bases; bases outside gene matches: 0.

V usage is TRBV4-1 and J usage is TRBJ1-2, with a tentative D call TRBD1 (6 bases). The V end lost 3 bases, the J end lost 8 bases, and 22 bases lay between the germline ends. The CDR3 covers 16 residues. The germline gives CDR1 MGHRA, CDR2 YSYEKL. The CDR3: CASSHRGAGAPYGYTF. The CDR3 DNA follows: TGCGCCAGCAGCCACCGAGGGGCAGGGGCTCCTTACGGCTACACCTTC.

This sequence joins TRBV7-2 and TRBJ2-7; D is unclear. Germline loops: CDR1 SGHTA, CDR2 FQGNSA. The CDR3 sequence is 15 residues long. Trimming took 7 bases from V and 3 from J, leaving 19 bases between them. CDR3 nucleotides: TGTGCCAGCACGGCAGGTGCTCTTTTTCTCTACGAGCAGTACTTC. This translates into CASTAGALFLYEQYF.

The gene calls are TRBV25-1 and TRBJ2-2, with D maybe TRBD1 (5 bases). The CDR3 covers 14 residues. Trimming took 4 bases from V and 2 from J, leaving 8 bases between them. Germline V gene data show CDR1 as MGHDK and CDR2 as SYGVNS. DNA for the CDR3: TGTGCCAGCAGTGTCAGGGCTAACACCGGGGAGCTGTTTTTT. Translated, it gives CASSVRANTGELFF. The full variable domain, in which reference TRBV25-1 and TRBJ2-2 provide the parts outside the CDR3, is EADIYQTPRYLVIGTGKKITLECSQTMGHDKMYWYQQDPGMELHLIHYSYGVNSTEKGDLSSESTVSRIRTEHFPLTLESARPSHTSQYLCASSVRANTGELFFGEGSRLTVL.

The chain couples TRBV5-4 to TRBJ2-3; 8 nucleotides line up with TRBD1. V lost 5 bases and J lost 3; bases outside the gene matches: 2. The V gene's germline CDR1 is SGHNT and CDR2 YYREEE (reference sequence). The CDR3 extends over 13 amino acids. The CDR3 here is CASRDRATDTQYF. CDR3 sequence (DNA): TGTGCCAGCAGGGACAGGGCGACAGATACGCAGTATTTT.

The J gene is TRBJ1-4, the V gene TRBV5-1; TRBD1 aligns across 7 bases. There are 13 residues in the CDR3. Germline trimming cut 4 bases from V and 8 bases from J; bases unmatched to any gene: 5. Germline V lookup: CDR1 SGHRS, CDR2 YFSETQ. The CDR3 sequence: CASSETGREKLFF. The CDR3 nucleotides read TGCGCCAGCAGCGAGACAGGGCGGGAAAAACTGTTTTTT.

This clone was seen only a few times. The CDR3 nucleotides read TGTGCCACCAAGTCGGACAGACCCACTGAAGCTTTCTTT. This translates into CATKSDRPTEAFF. The rearrangement links TRBV18 to TRBJ1-1; a weak D match, TRBD1 (6 bases). Germline CDR1 is KGHSH and CDR2 is LQKENI. The V gene lost 10 bases and the J gene lost 4 bases, with 16 bases spanning the gap. This CDR3 is built from 13 residues. Using reference TRBV18 and TRBJ1-1 for the parts outside the CDR3, the full variable domain is NAGVMQNPRHLVRRRGQEARLRCSPMKGHSHVYWYRQLPEEGLKFMVYLQKENIIDESGMPKERFSAEFPKEGPSILRIQQVVRGDSAAYFCATKSDRPTEAFFGQGTRLTVV.

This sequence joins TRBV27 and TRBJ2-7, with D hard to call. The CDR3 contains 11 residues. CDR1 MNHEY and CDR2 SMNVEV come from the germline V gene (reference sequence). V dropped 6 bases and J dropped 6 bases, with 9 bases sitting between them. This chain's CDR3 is CASRLESEQYF. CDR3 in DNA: TGTGCCAGCAGATTGGAGTCCGAGCAGTACTTC.